This record concerns one T cell receptor (beta chain) sequence. The sample is drawn from a study of T cell clones after liver transplantation. Across the study: Standard immunosuppression, with no induction, continued until 12-24 months after transplant.

Germline CDR1 reads MNHNS; CDR2 reads SASEGT. V lost 1 base, J lost 4 bases, and 7 bases stayed unmatched. The length of the CDR3 is 16 residues. Assay: immunoSEQ multiplex PCR; the TCRdb copy retains only in-frame clones and omits some. The sample has around 20,000 clones, 80% to 90% seen once. This sequence joins TRBV6-1 and TRBJ1-2; 9 bases agree with TRBD1. Sequenced here: CD8+ T cells from blood, sampled before liver transplant. This TCR derives from a human donor who received a liver transplant. The CDR3 protein is CASSEDRGRTAYGYTF. The DNA of the CDR3 is TGTGCCAGCAGTGAAGACAGGGGGCGAACCGCCTATGGCTACACCTTC.